What follows describes a single T cell receptor (beta chain). Here the CDR3 omits its conserved ending phenylalanine or tryptophan, so a read error is the likely source. This sample is part of a study of tumor and adjacent non-tumor tissue in lung cancer. This CDR3 is built from 15 residues. Germline V gene sequence: CDR1 SGHAT, CDR2 FQNNGV. This sample's RNA came from whole unsorted tissue. Chemotherapy-naive patients with new lung cancer underwent thoracic surgery in China, August–late 2014. The library came from three nested PCR rounds adapted from ARM-PCR protocols. TCRdb independently ran MiXCR on the multiplex PCR reads; one entry per CDR3 protein. The repertoire holds fewer than 120,000 distinct CDR3 sequences, with 84% as singletons.

Sequenced sample: lung tumor tissue. The chain has TRBV11-2 and TRBJ2-5; D ambiguous. The TCR originated in a man between 65 and 85 years old with non-small cell lung cancer. The CDR3 protein is CASSLEGHDQKTQYL. For the CDR3, the DNA is TGTGCCAGCAGCTTAGAAGGTCATGACCAAAAGACCCAGTACCTC.